Listed here are 24 T cell receptor beta chains from one sample, sequenced in a study of OX40 agonist ivuxolimab in advanced cancers. Library prep was done by the immunoSEQ multiplex PCR assay. TCRdb's version of the immuneACCESS table is confined to in-frame rearrangements and falls short of the full clone set. An unresolved V gene accounts for under half of the shortfall where checked; the remainder is of unknown origin. In all, the sample holds about 91,000 clones, and around 87% of those were seen once. Together, the top ten hold roughly 4.9% of the sample. This specimen consisted of CD4+ or CD8+ T cells sorted from blood, obtained in a trial of the OX40 agonist ivuxolimab. The source is an adult with an advanced solid tumor such as melanoma, head and neck, liver or kidney cancer.

This sequence joins TRBV18 and TRBJ1-4; possibly TRBD1 for D (5 bases). Trimming stripped 3 bases from V and 5 bases from J, with 10 bases between. This CDR3 is 14 amino acids long. Germline CDR1 KGHSH, CDR2 LQKENI. CDR3 protein: CASSPGRANEKLFF. The CDR3, as DNA: TGTGCCAGCTCACCGGGACGGGCGAATGAAAAACTGTTTTTT.

V and J are TRBV27 and TRBJ2-1; 8 bases line up with TRBD1. J was trimmed by 4 bases and V by 5 bases; bases with no gene match: 7. The CDR3 runs to 15 residues. Per germline, CDR1 MNHEY and CDR2 SMNVEV (reference sequence). In nucleotides, the CDR3 is TGTGCCAGCAGTCCGCGGACAGGGACTTACAATGAGCAGTTCTTC. This gives the protein CASSPRTGTYNEQFF.

The sample holds one count of this clone. The rearrangement joins TRBV10-2 to TRBJ2-3; 13 bases match TRBD2. The trim removed 6 bases at V and 4 bases at J, leaving 4 bases unmatched. This CDR3 has 15 residues. Per germline, CDR1 WSHSY and CDR2 SAAADI. The CDR3 nucleotides read TGCGCCAGCAGCCTCGGACTAGCGGGAGCAGATACGCAGTATTTT. This gives the protein CASSLGLAGADTQYF.

The V call is TRBV6-5, the J call TRBJ1-3; 9 nucleotides match TRBD1. J gave up 2 bases and V 6 bases, and 5 bases lay outside the gene matches. Germline values: CDR1 MNHEY, CDR2 SVGAGI. This CDR3 is 15 amino acids long. The CDR3: CASSLNRGPGNTIYF. The CDR3 DNA reads as TGTGCCAGCAGCCTAAACAGGGGGCCTGGAAACACCATATATTTT.

Only a few counts were recorded for this clone. The chain combines TRBV5-1 with TRBJ2-1, with 15 bases identical to TRBD2. Germline V gene lookup returns CDR1 SGHRS and CDR2 YFSETQ. V lost 4 bases, J lost 4 bases, and 6 bases stayed unmatched. The CDR3 runs 17 residues. This CDR3 is CASSRGTSGRYYNEQFF. The CDR3 region has the DNA TGCGCCAGCAGCCGTGGGACTAGCGGGAGGTATTACAATGAGCAGTTCTTC.

The chain has TRBV5-1 and TRBJ2-1; a weak D match, TRBD1 (5 bases). The CDR3 extends over 16 amino acids. V was pared by 0 bases and J by 6 bases, with 16 bases between. Germline V gene sequence: CDR1 SGHRS, CDR2 YFSETQ. The CDR3 sequence: CASSLAGQGSGNEQFF. DNA of the CDR3: TGCGCCAGCAGCTTGGCCGGCCAGGGCTCGGGCAATGAGCAGTTCTTC.

The J gene is TRBJ1-1, the V gene TRBV19, with D perhaps matching TRBD1 (5 bases). Looked up from germline, CDR1 is LNHDA and CDR2 is SQIVND (reference sequence). This CDR3 has 14 amino acids. V was pared by 7 bases and J by 5 bases, with 17 bases between. The CDR3 spells CASNGGVEGTEAFF. Here the CDR3 DNA reads TGTGCCAGTAATGGGGGGGTTGAGGGGACTGAAGCTTTCTTT.

This chain links TRBV6-4 with TRBJ1-5; no firm D call. The length of the CDR3 is 13 residues. Germline V gene data show CDR1 as MRHNA and CDR2 as SNTAGT. V was clipped by 2 bases and J by 5 bases, with 7 bases between them. The CDR3 coding sequence is TGTGCCAGCAGTGACGAGGCAGATCAGCCCCAGCATTTT. Its protein is CASSDEADQPQHF.

This clone has more than one count but fewer than ten. The V gene is TRBV10-3, the J gene TRBJ1-5, with 11 bases matching TRBD1. CDR3 length: 17 amino acids. Trimming took 3 bases from V and 3 from J; bases not matched to a gene: 7. Germline V gene sequence: CDR1 ENHRY, CDR2 SYGVKD. Here the CDR3 reads CAISDRTGGGINQPQHF. The CDR3 DNA reads TGTGCCATCAGTGACCGGACAGGGGGCGGAATCAATCAGCCCCAGCATTTT.

The chain uses TRBV5-4 and TRBJ1-1, with D perhaps matching TRBD1 (5 bases). V was cut by 4 bases and J by 5 bases, with 12 bases left in between. The CDR3 extends over 13 amino acids. CDR1 and CDR2 from the germline V gene are SGHNT and YYREEE (reference sequence). The CDR3 loop reads CASSRWGGTEAFF. Written as DNA, the CDR3 is TGTGCCAGCAGCAGATGGGGGGGGACTGAAGCTTTCTTT.

The J gene is TRBJ1-1, the V gene TRBV10-3, with TRBD1 matching over 8 bases. Losses at the gene ends were 5 bases for V and 4 bases for J; bases not matched to a gene: 9. Looked up from germline, CDR1 is ENHRY and CDR2 is SYGVKD. CDR3 length: 15 residues. The CDR3 bases are TGTGCCATCAGTTCCGGACAGGGAGGAGTCACTGAAGCTTTCTTT. Its translation is CAISSGQGGVTEAFF.

V and J are TRBV28 and TRBJ2-3, with D perhaps being TRBD1 or TRBD2 (5 bases each). CDR1 and CDR2 from the germline V gene are MDHEN and SYDVKM. The germline V and J ends were trimmed by 6 bases and 1 base, with 17 bases remaining between them. The CDR3 contains 16 residues. Here the CDR3 DNA reads TGTGCCAGCAGACGTGCCGGGACCATCGGCACAGATACGCAGTATTTT. This translates into CASRRAGTIGTDTQYF.

The count of this clone is one. This chain connects TRBV5-6 to TRBJ1-1; D is undetermined. Per germline, CDR1 SGHDT and CDR2 YYEEEE. The CDR3 contains 16 residues. V was cut by 2 bases and J by 1 base, with 15 bases left in between. DNA for the CDR3: TGTGCCAGCAGCTTTCCTGCGGAACCTAGGAACACTGAAGCTTTCTTT. Its translation: CASSFPAEPRNTEAFF.

The rearrangement uses TRBV9 and TRBJ2-5, with D uncertain. The length of the CDR3 is 14 residues. The V gene's germline CDR1 is SGDLS and CDR2 YYNGEE. The ends were cut back, 0 bases at V and 5 bases at J, with 11 bases in the middle. The CDR3 DNA reads as TGTGCCAGCAGCGTAGGCCTTTCGGTGGAGACCCAGTACTTC. Its translation: CASSVGLSVETQYF.

The chain combines TRBV5-6 with TRBJ1-2, with 8 bases aligning to TRBD1. The V segment lost 4 bases and the J segment 4 bases; nucleotides outside the gene matches: 6. The CDR3 length is 14 residues. Germline V CDR1 and CDR2: SGHDT, YYEEEE. This chain's CDR3 is CASSPGQVFYGYTF. The CDR3 coding sequence is TGTGCCAGCAGCCCGGGACAGGTATTCTATGGCTACACCTTC.

V is TRBV2 and J is TRBJ1-6; D may be TRBD1 (5 bases). The CDR3 spans 17 residues. Per germline, CDR1 SNHLY and CDR2 FYNNEI. V was clipped by 4 bases and J by 0 bases, with 13 bases between them. The CDR3 spells CASSGRDSLSYNSPLHF. The CDR3 nucleotides read TGTGCCAGCAGTGGTCGCGACAGCCTCTCCTATAATTCACCCCTCCACTTT.

The chain combines TRBV2 with TRBJ1-2; maybe TRBD1 (6 bases). Trimming took 1 base from V and 4 from J, leaving 10 bases between them. The CDR3 runs to 14 residues. Germline lookup yields CDR1 SNHLY and CDR2 FYNNEI. The CDR3 DNA reads as TGTGCCAGCAGTGAAGGCGGGGGCAGCTATGGCTACACCTTC. Its translation is CASSEGGGSYGYTF. The full variable domain, in which reference TRBV2 and TRBJ1-2 provide the parts outside the CDR3, is EPEVTQTPSHQVTQMGQEVILRCVPISNHLYFYWYRQILGQKVEFLVSFYNNEISEKSEIFDDQFSVERPDGSNFTLKIRSTKLEDSAMYFCASSEGGGSYGYTFGSGTRLTVV.

V and J are TRBV6-1 and TRBJ2-7; 7 bases fit TRBD2. The CDR3 extends over 15 amino acids. CDR1 and CDR2 (germline): MNHNS, SASEGT. The chain's CDR3 is CAISESLAESYEQYV. In nucleotides, the CDR3 is TGTGCCATCAGTGAGAGTCTAGCGGAGTCCTACGAGCAGTACGTC.

This clone was detected once. The chain has TRBV2 and TRBJ1-2; 8 bases are shared with TRBD1. Trimming removed 6 bases from V and 4 bases from J; junction bases left unmatched: 13. CDR3 size: 16 residues. Per the germline V gene, CDR1 is SNHLY and CDR2 is FYNNEI. The CDR3 reads CASSPIDRGAGYGYTF. The CDR3, as DNA: TGTGCCAGCAGCCCCATAGACAGGGGCGCAGGCTATGGCTACACCTTC.

V gene TRBV7-2 combines with J gene TRBJ2-1; D ambiguous. Germline loops: CDR1 SGHTA, CDR2 FQGNSA. V was shortened by 1 base and J by 2 bases, with 3 bases between the two germline ends. The CDR3 consists of 13 residues. CDR3 sequence reads: CASSLGAYNEQFF. In DNA, the CDR3 is TGTGCCAGCAGCTTAGGCGCCTACAATGAGCAGTTCTTC.

In DNA, the CDR3 is TGTGCCACCAGCGGAGGAGGAGCCTACAATGAGCAGTTCTTC. It translates to CATSGGGAYNEQFF. The V gene is TRBV15, the J gene TRBJ2-1; D is possibly TRBD2 (5 bases). The CDR3 has 14 amino acids. V lost 5 bases and J lost 2, with 10 bases in between. Germline loops: CDR1 LNHNV, CDR2 YYDKDF (reference sequence).

The V call is TRBV9, the J call TRBJ2-7; D is unresolved. The germline V gene encodes CDR1 SGDLS and CDR2 YYNGEE. Trimming stripped 4 bases from V and 3 bases from J, with 20 bases between. CDR3 size: 16 residues. DNA of the CDR3: TGTGCCAGCAGCCCTCAACCCGTGGGAACGGACTACGAGCAGTACTTC. It encodes CASSPQPVGTDYEQYF. Complete variable domain (other parts from reference TRBV9 and TRBJ2-7): DSGVTQTPKHLITATGQRVTLRCSPRSGDLSVYWYQQSLDQGLQFLIQYYNGEERAKGNILERFSAQQFPDLHSELNLSSLELGDSALYFCASSPQPVGTDYEQYFGPGTRLTVT.

In this sample, this clone turned up once. The chain recombines TRBV7-2 with TRBJ2-1; D uncertain. The germline CDR1 and CDR2 sequences are SGHTA and FQGNSA. The V end was cut by 3 bases, the J end by 4 bases, with 10 bases between. The CDR3 has 14 amino acids. The CDR3 reads CASSFPGRYNEQFF. For the CDR3, the DNA is TGTGCCAGCAGCTTCCCGGGTCGATACAATGAGCAGTTCTTC.

The chain is built from TRBV7-3 and TRBJ2-1; 12 positions agree with TRBD2. The CDR3 runs 16 residues. The V gene's germline CDR1 is SGHTA and CDR2 FQGTGA. V lost 5 bases to trimming and J lost 9 bases; unmatched junction nucleotides: 11. As DNA, the CDR3 is TGTGCCAGCAGCCCGAGACTAGCGGGAGTGTTGGGTGAGCAGTTCTTC. Protein product: CASSPRLAGVLGEQFF.